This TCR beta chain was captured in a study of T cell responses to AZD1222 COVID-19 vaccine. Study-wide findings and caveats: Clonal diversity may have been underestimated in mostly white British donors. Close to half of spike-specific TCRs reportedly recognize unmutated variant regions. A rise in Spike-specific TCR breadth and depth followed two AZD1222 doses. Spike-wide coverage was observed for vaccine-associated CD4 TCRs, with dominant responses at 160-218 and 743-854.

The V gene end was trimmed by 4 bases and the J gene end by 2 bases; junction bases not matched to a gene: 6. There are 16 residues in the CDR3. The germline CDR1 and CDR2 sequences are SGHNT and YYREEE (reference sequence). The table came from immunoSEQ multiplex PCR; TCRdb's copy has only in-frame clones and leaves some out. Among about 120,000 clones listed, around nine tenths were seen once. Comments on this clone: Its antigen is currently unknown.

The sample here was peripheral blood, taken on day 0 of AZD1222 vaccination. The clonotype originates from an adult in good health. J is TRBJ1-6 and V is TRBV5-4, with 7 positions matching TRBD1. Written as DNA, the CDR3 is TGTGCCAGCAGCACAGGACAGGACCCCTATAATTCACCCCTCCACTTT. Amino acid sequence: CASSTGQDPYNSPLHF.